By proportion, the clone carrying this TCR beta chain is medium-sized. Its antigen is not known. Regarding treatment: roughly 11-day PBMC culture with coronavirus spike peptide pools or control peptides (ViraFEST assay). This entry belongs to a study of vaccination and CD4 T cells after COVID-19. As for the study in general: Recovered patients in the cohort numbered six men and four women, two of them Hispanic.

With the Oncomine TCR Beta short-read assay, DNA from cultured CD4+ T cells was sequenced. TCRdb recomputed calls from the PCR reads with MiXCR, one row per CDR3 protein. The table lists 3,500 to 5,000 distinct CDR3 sequences, roughly 22% of them singletons. General study points: Researchers report that 304 of 307 vaccine-specific clones in convalescent patients proved spike mono-reactive. For convalescent patients, a median roughly 87% of reactive clones surfaced exclusively after vaccination. Early post-infection timepoints were not included, and relatively few convalescent patients were studied.

The CDR3 loop spans 13 amino acids. Looked up from germline, CDR1 is SGHTA and CDR2 is FQGNSA. V gave up 7 bases and J gave up 4 bases; unmatched junction bases: 6. The chain couples TRBV7-2 to TRBJ2-5; TRBD2 aligns across 7 bases. The receptor was derived from a human donor who had recovered from COVID-19. This specimen was CD4+ T cells from blood, cultured in vitro, taken after SARS-CoV-2 vaccination. The CDR3 here is CASIRGRGETQYF. CDR3 bases: TGTGCCAGCATCCGGGGGAGGGGAGAGACCCAGTACTTC.